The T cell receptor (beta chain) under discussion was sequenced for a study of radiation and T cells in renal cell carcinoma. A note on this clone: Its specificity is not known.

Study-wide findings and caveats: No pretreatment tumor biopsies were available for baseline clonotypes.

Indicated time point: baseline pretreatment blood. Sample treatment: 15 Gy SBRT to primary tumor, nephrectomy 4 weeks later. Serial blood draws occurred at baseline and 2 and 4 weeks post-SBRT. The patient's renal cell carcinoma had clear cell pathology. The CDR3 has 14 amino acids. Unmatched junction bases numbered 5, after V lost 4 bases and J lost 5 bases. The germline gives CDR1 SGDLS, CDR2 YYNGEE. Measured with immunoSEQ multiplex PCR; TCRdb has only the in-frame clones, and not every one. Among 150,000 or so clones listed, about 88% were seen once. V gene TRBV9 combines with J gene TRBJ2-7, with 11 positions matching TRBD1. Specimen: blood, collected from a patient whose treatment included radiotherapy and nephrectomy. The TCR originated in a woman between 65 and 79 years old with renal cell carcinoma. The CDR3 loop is CASSIGQGADEQYF. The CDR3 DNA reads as TGTGCCAGCAGCATAGGACAGGGGGCGGACGAGCAGTACTTC.